This T cell receptor beta chain was documented in a study of blood T cell repertoires in COVID-19. Which cohort a participant joined came from the clinical history participants gave. The recovered donors of Cohort 3 showed two negative PCRs, clearance, or symptom resolution. Germline V lookup: CDR1 MGHDK, CDR2 SYGVNS. The CDR3 has 16 residues. Trimming removed 3 bases from V and 6 bases from J; junction bases left unmatched: 4. Original processing methods: Counts of nucleated cells, estimated from reference gene primer amplification, were obtained. Produced via immunoSEQ multiplex PCR; TCRdb's table is partial and in-frame only. Clonal size and the V and J genes are those of that table, whereas D and trimming came from the DNA. The table shows approximately 200,000 clones, with more than 65% occurring only once.

Sequenced sample: PBMCs or T cells enriched from blood (not recorded which). The rearrangement joins TRBV25-1 to TRBJ1-6; 11 bases are a match to TRBD1. This clonotype originated in a middle-aged man who had recovered from COVID-19. The CDR3 DNA is TGTGCCAGCAGTGACGATGGACAGGGGGCTAATTCACCCCTCCACTTT. Translated: CASSDDGQGANSPLHF.